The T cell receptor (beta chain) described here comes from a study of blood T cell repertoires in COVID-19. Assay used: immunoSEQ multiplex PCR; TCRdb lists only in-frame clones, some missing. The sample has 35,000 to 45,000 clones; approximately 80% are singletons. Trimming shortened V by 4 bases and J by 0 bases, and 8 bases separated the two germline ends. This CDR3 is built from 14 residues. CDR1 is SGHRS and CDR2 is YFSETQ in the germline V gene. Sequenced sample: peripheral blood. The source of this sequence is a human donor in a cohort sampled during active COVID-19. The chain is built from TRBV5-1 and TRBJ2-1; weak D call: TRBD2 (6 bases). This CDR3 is CASSLASSYNEQFF. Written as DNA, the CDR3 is TGCGCCAGCAGCCTAGCGAGCTCCTACAATGAGCAGTTCTTC.